This paragraph covers one T cell receptor (beta chain) sequence. Its antigen is currently unknown. 60 Vbeta and 13 Jbeta primers were used in PCR. TCRdb's table, derived via immunoSEQ multiplex PCR, lists solely in-frame clones and lacks some. The sample carries 100,000 to 150,000 clones, about 10% recorded once. Trimming pared 7 bases from V and 0 bases from J, leaving 10 bases between. The CDR3 extends over 13 amino acids. CDR1 is MDHEN and CDR2 is SYDVKM in the germline V gene. These data originate in a study of cytomegalovirus exposure and HLA in healthy donors. Findings and caveats of the study: In a later analysis, the majority of CMV-associated beta chains seemingly showed HLA restriction. The records held CMV serostatus as the only immune exposure information.

J is TRBJ2-7 and V is TRBV28; tentative D call: TRBD1 (5 bases). This TCR derives from a woman between 18 and 29 years old in good health and CMV-seropositive. Sequencing was performed on PBMCs. This CDR3 reads CASNSGPSYEQYF. The CDR3 nucleotides read TGTGCCAGCAATTCAGGGCCCTCCTACGAGCAGTACTTC. The whole variable domain, remainder taken from reference TRBV28 and TRBJ2-7, is DVKVTQSSRYLVKRTGEKVFLECVQDMDHENMFWYRQDPGLGLRLIYFSYDVKMKEKGDIPEGYSVSREKKERFSLILESASTNQTSMYLCASNSGPSYEQYFGPGTRLTVT.